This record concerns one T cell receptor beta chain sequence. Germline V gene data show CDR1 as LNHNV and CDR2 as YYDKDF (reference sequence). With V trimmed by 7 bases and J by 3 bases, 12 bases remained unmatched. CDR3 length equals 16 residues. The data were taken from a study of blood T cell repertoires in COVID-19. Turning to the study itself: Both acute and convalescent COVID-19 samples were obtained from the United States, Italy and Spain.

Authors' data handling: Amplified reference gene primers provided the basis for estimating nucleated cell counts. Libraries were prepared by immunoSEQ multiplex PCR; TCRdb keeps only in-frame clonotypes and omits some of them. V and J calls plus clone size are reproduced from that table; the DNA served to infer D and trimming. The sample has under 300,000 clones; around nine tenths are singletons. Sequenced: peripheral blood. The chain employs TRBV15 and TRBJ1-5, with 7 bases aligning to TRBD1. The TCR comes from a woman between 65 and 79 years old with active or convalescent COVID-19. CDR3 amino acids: CATIRGETGANQPQHF. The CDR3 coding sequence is TGTGCCACCATAAGGGGAGAAACAGGGGCCAATCAGCCCCAGCATTTT.